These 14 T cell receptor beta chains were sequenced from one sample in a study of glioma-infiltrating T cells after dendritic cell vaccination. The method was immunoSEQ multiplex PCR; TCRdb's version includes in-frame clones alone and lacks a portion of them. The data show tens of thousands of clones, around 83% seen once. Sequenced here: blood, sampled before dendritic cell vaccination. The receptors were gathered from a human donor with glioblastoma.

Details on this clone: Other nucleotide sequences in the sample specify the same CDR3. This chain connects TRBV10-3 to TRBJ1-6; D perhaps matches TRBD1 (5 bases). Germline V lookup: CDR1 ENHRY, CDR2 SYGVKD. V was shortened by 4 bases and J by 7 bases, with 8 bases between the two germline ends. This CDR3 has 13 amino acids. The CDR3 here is CAISVGGNSPLHF. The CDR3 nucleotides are TGTGCCATCAGTGTCGGGGGAAATTCACCCCTCCACTTT.

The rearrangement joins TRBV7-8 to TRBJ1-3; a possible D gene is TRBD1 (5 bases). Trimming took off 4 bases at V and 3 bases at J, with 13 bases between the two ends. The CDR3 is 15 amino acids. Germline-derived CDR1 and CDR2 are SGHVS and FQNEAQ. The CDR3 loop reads CASSWPGVSGNTIYF. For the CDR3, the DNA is TGTGCCAGCAGCTGGCCGGGGGTTAGTGGAAACACCATATATTTT.

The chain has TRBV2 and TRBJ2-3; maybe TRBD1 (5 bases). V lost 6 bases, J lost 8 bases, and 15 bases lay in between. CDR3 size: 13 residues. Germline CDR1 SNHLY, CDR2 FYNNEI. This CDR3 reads CASRGRARSTQYF. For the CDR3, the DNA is TGTGCCAGCAGAGGCAGGGCAAGGAGTACGCAGTATTTT.

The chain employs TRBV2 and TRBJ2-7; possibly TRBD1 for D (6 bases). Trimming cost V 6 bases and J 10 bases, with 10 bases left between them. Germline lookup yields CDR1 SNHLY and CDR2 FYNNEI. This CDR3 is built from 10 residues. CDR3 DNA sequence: TGTGCCAGCAGAAGGACAGAACAGTACTTC. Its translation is CASRRTEQYF.

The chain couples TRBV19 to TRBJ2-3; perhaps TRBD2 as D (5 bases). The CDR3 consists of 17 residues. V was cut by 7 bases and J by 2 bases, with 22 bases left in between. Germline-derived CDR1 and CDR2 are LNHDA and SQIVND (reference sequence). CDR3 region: CASKLTFRRTFTDTQYF. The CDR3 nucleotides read TGTGCCAGTAAGCTGACTTTCAGACGGACTTTCACAGATACGCAGTATTTT.

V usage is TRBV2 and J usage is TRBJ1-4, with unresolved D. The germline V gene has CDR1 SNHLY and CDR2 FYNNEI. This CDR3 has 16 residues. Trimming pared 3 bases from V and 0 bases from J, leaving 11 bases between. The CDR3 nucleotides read TGTGCCAGCAGTGACAGGTCCGGAACAACTAATGAAAAACTGTTTTTT. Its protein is CASSDRSGTTNEKLFF.

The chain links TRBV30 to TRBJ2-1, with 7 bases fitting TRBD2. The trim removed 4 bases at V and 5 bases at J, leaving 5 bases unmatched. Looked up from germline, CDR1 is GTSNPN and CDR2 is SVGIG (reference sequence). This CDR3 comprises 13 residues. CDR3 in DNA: TGTGCCTGGAATGGCGGGAGCAACAATGAGCAGTTCTTC. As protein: CAWNGGSNNEQFF.

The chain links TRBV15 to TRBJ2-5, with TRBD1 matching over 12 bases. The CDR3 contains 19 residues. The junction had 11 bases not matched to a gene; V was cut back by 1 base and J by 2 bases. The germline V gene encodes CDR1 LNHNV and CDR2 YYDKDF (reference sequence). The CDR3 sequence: CATSRGGQGARVDQETQYF. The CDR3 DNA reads TGTGCCACCAGCAGAGGGGGACAGGGGGCGCGAGTTGATCAAGAGACCCAGTACTTC.

CDR3 loop: CASSLDLAGAQETQYF. In DNA form, the CDR3 reads TGTGCCAGCAGCTTAGATTTAGCGGGGGCCCAAGAGACCCAGTACTTC. This chain uses TRBV7-2 with TRBJ2-5; 9 bases are a match to TRBD2. The CDR3 contains 16 residues. In germline, CDR1 is SGHTA, CDR2 FQGNSA. Germline trimming cut 1 base from V and 1 base from J; bases unmatched to any gene: 4.

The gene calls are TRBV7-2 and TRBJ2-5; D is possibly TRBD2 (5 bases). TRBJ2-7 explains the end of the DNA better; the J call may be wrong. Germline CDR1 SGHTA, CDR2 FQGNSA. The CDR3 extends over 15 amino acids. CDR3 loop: CASSLGTGNAYEQYF. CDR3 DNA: TGTGCCAGCAGCTTAGGGACCGGGAACGCTTACGAGCAGTACTTC.

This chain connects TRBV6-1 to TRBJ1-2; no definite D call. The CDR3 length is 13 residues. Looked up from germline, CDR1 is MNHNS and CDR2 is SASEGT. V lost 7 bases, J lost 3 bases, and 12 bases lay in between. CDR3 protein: CASTPRGDYGYTF. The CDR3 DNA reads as TGTGCCAGCACCCCGCGGGGAGACTATGGCTACACCTTC.

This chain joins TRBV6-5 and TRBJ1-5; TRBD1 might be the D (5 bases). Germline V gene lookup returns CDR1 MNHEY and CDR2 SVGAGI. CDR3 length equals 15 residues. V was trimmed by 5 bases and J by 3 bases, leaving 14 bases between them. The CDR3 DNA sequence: TGTGCCAGCAGTCAGAACACAGGTAACAATCAGCCCCAGCATTTT. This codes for CASSQNTGNNQPQHF.

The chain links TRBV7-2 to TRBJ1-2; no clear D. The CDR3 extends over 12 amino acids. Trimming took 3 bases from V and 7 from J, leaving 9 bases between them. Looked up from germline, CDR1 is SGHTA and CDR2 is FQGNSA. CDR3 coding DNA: TGTGCCAGCAGCTTTTACGAGGGTGGCTACACCTTC. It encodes CASSFYEGGYTF.

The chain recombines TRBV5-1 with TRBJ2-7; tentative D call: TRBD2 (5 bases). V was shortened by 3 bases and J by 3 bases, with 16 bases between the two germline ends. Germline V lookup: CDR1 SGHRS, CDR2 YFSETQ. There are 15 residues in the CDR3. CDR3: CASSSATDYGYEQYF. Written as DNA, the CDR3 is TGCGCCAGCAGCTCCGCTACTGACTACGGCTACGAGCAGTACTTC.